Listed below are T cell receptor beta chains from one sample, sequenced in a study of memory CD4+ T cells and cytomegalovirus serostatus. The method was immunoSEQ multiplex PCR; TCRdb's version includes in-frame clones alone and lacks a portion of them. The sample records 55,000 or so clones, 80% to 90% being singletons. What was sequenced was memory CD4+ T cells from blood. Every receptor here comes from an adult in good health and CMV-seropositive. Both conserved end residues are part of each CDR3. The D gene is left open where the match is weak. The size field is filled for only some rows; it gives once, few, many or a size class.

TRBV6-6	-	once	TRBJ1-1	CASRYDPGGTEAFF	TGTGCCAGCAGATACGATCCGGGGGGGACTGAAGCTTTCTTT
TRBV2	-	-	TRBJ1-5	CASRAGYSNQPQHF	TGTGCCAGCAGGGCAGGGTATAGCAATCAGCCCCAGCATTTT
TRBV7-9	TRBD2	-	TRBJ2-1	CASSDSVLAGYNEQFF	TGTGCCAGCAGCGATAGCGTCCTAGCGGGGTACAATGAGCAGTTCTTC
TRBV5-4	TRBD1	-	TRBJ2-7	CASSTPGQESYEQYF	TGTGCCAGCAGCACTCCGGGACAGGAGTCCTACGAGCAGTACTTC
TRBV25-1	-	-	TRBJ1-4	CASSDTSGALNEKLFF	TGTGCCAGCAGTGATACGAGTGGAGCACTTAATGAAAAACTGTTTTTT
TRBV7-8	-	-	TRBJ2-7	CASSFTGPYEQYF	TGTGCCAGCAGCTTCACAGGGCCCTACGAGCAGTACTTC
TRBV18	TRBD2	-	TRBJ2-1	CASSGLAGKYNEQFF	TGTGCCAGCTCCGGACTAGCGGGGAAGTACAATGAGCAGTTCTTC
TRBV19	TRBD1	few	TRBJ1-5	CASNRGGAGQPQHF	TGTGCCAGTAATAGAGGGGGCGCGGGGCAGCCCCAGCATTTT
TRBV5-4	-	-	TRBJ2-1	CASSFGAFGGRDEQFF	TGTGCCAGCAGCTTTGGGGCTTTTGGGGGCCGCGATGAGCAGTTCTTC
TRBV6-4	TRBD2	once	TRBJ2-1	CASSDLAGVAEQFF	TGTGCCAGCAGTGATTTAGCGGGAGTAGCTGAGCAGTTCTTC
TRBV4-3	-	-	TRBJ2-5	CASSQDPSVGTVGTQYF	TGCGCCAGCAGCCAAGATCCTAGCGTAGGCACGGTGGGAACCCAGTACTTC
TRBV29-1	-	-	TRBJ1-3	CSGGQGNTIYF	TGCAGCGGAGGACAGGGAAACACCATATATTTT
TRBV27	-	few	TRBJ1-1	CASSLREFNTEAFF	TGTGCCAGCAGCCTTCGGGAATTCAACACTGAAGCTTTCTTT
TRBV6-5	-	-	TRBJ2-5	CASSSTQGETQYF	TGTGCCAGCAGTTCAACCCAGGGGGAGACCCAGTACTTC
TRBV2	TRBD1	few	TRBJ2-7	CASGRTGGSYEQYF	TGTGCCAGCGGGAGAACAGGGGGGTCCTACGAGCAGTACTTC
TRBV28	-	-	TRBJ1-5	CASSFMETGRGPQHF	TGTGCCAGCAGTTTTATGGAGACGGGCCGGGGACCCCAGCATTTT
TRBV5-6	-	-	TRBJ2-3	CASSLVPVSNTDTQYF	TGTGCCAGCAGCTTGGTCCCAGTCAGTAACACAGATACGCAGTATTTT
TRBV21-1	-	-	TRBJ2-1	CASSHSIGGVIHNEQFF	TGTGCCAGCAGCCATTCCATAGGGGGGGTCATACACAATGAGCAGTTCTTC
TRBV7-8	TRBD1	few	TRBJ2-7	CASSFTGGLDEQYF	TGTGCCAGCAGCTTTACAGGGGGCTTGGACGAGCAGTACTTC
TRBV5-1	-	-	TRBJ1-1	CASSLEAAGGTEAFF	TGCGCCAGCAGCTTGGAGGCCGCCGGCGGCACTGAAGCTTTCTTT
TRBV27	TRBD1	-	TRBJ2-7	CASSRVGGGQGYEQYF	TGTGCCAGCAGCCGCGTGGGAGGGGGACAGGGTTACGAGCAGTACTTC
TRBV30	TRBD1	-	TRBJ1-6	CAWRAGTGYPSPNSPLHF	TGTGCCTGGAGGGCCGGGACAGGGTACCCTAGCCCCAATTCACCCCTCCACTTT
TRBV7-6	-	-	TRBJ1-3	CASAQGDENTIYF	TGTGCCAGCGCACAGGGTGATGAAAACACCATATATTTT
TRBV6-5	TRBD1	once	TRBJ1-2	CASSGQSTGNYGYTF	TGTGCCAGCAGTGGGCAATCGACAGGGAACTATGGCTACACCTTC
TRBV6-6	-	-	TRBJ1-4	CASSSGQSTNEKLFF	TGTGCCAGCAGTAGTGGACAGTCAACTAATGAAAAACTGTTTTTT
TRBV7-9	-	once	TRBJ2-1	CASSELQGGSNEQFF	TGTGCCAGCAGCGAGCTGCAGGGGGGTTCAAATGAGCAGTTCTTC
TRBV2	-	-	TRBJ2-7	CASSDPGGTVLYEQYF	TGTGCCAGCAGTGACCCGGGGGGGACAGTCCTCTACGAGCAGTACTTC
TRBV18	-	few	TRBJ1-1	CASSPQEMKAAFF	TGTGCCAGCTCACCACAGGAGATGAAGGCAGCTTTCTTT
TRBV4-3	TRBD2	-	TRBJ2-1	CASSQDLGLSNEQFF	TGCGCCAGCAGCCAAGATTTGGGACTATCCAATGAGCAGTTCTTC
TRBV28	-	-	TRBJ1-3	CASTLGSIRSGNTIYF	TGTGCCAGCACTCTCGGGTCTATCAGGTCTGGAAACACCATATATTTT
TRBV28	-	-	TRBJ1-2	CASSSAQGNYGYTF	TGTGCCAGCAGTTCCGCACAGGGTAACTATGGCTACACCTTC
TRBV19	-	-	TRBJ1-3	CASARGQLSGNTIYF	TGTGCCAGTGCGCGAGGACAGCTCTCTGGAAACACCATATATTTT
TRBV28	-	few	TRBJ2-3	CASSLGGRGRLTDTQYF	TGTGCCAGCAGTTTGGGGGGTCGGGGGCGTCTGACAGATACGCAGTATTTT
TRBV5-1	TRBD2	-	TRBJ2-3	CASSLGLAGDTDTQYF	TGCGCCAGCAGCTTGGGGCTAGCGGGGGACACAGATACGCAGTATTTT
TRBV7-2	-	-	TRBJ2-5	CASSLVGDTQYF	TGTGCCAGCAGCTTAGTGGGCGATACCCAGTACTTC
TRBV7-8	-	-	TRBJ2-1	CASSLVLEQFF	TGTGCCAGCAGCTTAGTGCTTGAGCAGTTCTTC
TRBV15	-	-	TRBJ2-5	CATSRAPSGTQYF	TGTGCCACCAGCAGAGCTCCATCAGGGACCCAGTACTTC
TRBV30	-	-	TRBJ1-1	CACGSGQRVNTEAFF	TGTGCCTGCGGGTCGGGGCAGAGGGTAAACACTGAAGCTTTCTTT
TRBV30	-	-	TRBJ1-4	CAWSGGLNEKLFF	TGTGCCTGGAGTGGGGGGCTGAATGAAAAACTGTTTTTT
TRBV28	TRBD1	-	TRBJ2-7	CASSWDRSRYF	TGTGCCAGCAGTTGGGACAGGTCGAGGTACTTC
TRBV27	-	-	TRBJ1-6	CASSSRGGSPLHF	TGTGCCAGCAGTTCTCGGGGGGGTTCACCCCTCCACTTT
TRBV5-6	TRBD2	-	TRBJ2-3	CASSSLGASGSADTQYF	TGTGCCAGCAGCTCGCTGGGCGCTAGCGGGAGTGCAGATACGCAGTATTTT
TRBV28	TRBD1	-	TRBJ1-2	CASSDDRGFYGYTF	TGTGCCAGCAGTGACGACAGGGGATTCTATGGCTACACCTTC
TRBV7-6	-	-	TRBJ2-3	CASSLSTEATQYF	TGTGCCAGCAGCTTATCAACAGAGGCAACGCAGTATTTT
TRBV6-6	-	-	TRBJ1-1	CASSYSEGTEAFF	TGTGCCAGCAGTTACTCGGAAGGCACTGAAGCTTTCTTT
TRBV19	TRBD1	-	TRBJ1-5	CASKRGGGGGSNQPQHF	TGTGCCAGTAAACGTGGTGGAGGGGGCGGAAGCAATCAGCCCCAGCATTTT
TRBV7-3	-	-	TRBJ1-1	CASSLGVSTEAFF	TGTGCCAGCAGCTTAGGGGTTTCTACTGAAGCTTTCTTT
TRBV15	-	-	TRBJ2-5	CATSRASGGTQETQYF	TGTGCCACCAGCAGAGCCTCGGGCGGGACACAAGAGACCCAGTACTTC
TRBV28	-	-	TRBJ1-1	CASGGANTEAFF	TGTGCCAGCGGGGGGGCAAACACTGAAGCTTTCTTT
TRBV18	TRBD2	-	TRBJ2-2	CASSPRPTSGNTGELFF	TGTGCCAGCTCACCCCGGCCGACTAGCGGAAACACCGGGGAGCTGTTTTTT
TRBV7-9	-	once	TRBJ2-1	CASTNRAFYNEQFF	TGTGCCAGCACAAATAGGGCGTTCTACAATGAGCAGTTCTTC
TRBV5-6	-	-	TRBJ1-3	CASSLSISSGNTIYF	TGTGCCAGCAGCTTATCCATTAGCTCTGGAAACACCATATATTTT
TRBV11-2	TRBD2	-	TRBJ2-1	CASRRDYYNEQFF	TGTGCCAGCAGACGGGACTACTACAATGAGCAGTTCTTC
TRBV5-1	-	-	TRBJ1-4	CASSLVKGEGEKLFF	TGCGCCAGCAGCTTGGTGAAAGGGGAGGGTGAAAAACTGTTTTTT